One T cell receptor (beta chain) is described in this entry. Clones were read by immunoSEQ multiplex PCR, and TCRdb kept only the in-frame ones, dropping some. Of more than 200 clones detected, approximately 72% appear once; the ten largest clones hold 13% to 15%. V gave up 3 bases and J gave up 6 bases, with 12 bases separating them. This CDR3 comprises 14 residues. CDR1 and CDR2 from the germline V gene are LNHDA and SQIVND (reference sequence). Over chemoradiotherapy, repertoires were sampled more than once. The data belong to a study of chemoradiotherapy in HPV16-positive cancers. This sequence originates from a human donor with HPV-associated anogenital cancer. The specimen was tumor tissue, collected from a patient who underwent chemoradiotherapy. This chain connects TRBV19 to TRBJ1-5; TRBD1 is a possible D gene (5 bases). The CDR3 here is CASSIRGTGQPQHF. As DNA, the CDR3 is TGTGCCAGTAGTATCCGGGGGACTGGTCAGCCCCAGCATTTT. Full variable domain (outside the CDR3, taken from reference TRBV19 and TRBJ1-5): DGGITQSPKYLFRKEGQNVTLSCEQNLNHDAMYWYRQDPGQGLRLIYYSQIVNDFQKGDIAEGYSVSREKKESFPLTVTSAQKNPTAFYLCASSIRGTGQPQHFGDGTRLSIL.